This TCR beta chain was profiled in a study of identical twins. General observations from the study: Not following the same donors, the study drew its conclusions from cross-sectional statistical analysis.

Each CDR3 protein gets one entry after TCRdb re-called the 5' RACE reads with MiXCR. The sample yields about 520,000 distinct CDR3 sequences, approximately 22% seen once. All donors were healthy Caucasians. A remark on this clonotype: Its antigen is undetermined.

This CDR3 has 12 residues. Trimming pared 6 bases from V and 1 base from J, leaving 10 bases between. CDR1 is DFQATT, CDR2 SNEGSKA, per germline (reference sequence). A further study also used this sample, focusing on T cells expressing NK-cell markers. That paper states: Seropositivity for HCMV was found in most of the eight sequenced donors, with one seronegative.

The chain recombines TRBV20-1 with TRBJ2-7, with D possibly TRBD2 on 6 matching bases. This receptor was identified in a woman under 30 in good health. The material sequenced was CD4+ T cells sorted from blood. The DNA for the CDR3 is TGCAGTGCGGACCGGGAGTCCTACGAGCAGTACTTC. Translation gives CSADRESYEQYF.